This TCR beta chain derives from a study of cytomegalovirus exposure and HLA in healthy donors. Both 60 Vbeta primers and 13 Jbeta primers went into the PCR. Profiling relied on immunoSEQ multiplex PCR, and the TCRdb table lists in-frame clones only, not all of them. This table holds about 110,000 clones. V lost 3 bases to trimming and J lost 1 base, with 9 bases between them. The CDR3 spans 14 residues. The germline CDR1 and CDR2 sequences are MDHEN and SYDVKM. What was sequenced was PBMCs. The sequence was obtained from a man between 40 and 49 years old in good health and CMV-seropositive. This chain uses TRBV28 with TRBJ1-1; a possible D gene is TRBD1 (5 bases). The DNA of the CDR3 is TGTGCCAGCAGTTTTGCAGGACAGAACACTGAAGCTTTCTTT. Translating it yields CASSFAGQNTEAFF.